The rows below give T cell receptor beta chains drawn from one sample of a study of T cells in Graves' hyperthyroidism and ophthalmopathy. TCRdb reanalysed the multiplex PCR reads using MiXCR and keeps one entry per CDR3 protein. Of over 700,000 distinct CDR3 sequences detected, 30% to 40% appear once; the ten largest clones hold roughly 30%. Sequenced material: blood. These receptors all come from a middle-aged woman with Graves' hyperthyroidism. Both conserved end residues are part of each CDR3. The D gene is left open where the match is weak. Size tells how often a clone was seen (once, few, many) or the class of an expanded clone, and some rows leave it out.

v_call: TRBV30
j_call: TRBJ1-2
clone_size: few
d_call: .
cdr3_length: 12
cdr3_nt: TGTGCCTGTGTACGGGGGACCGGGAGCTACACCTTC
cdr3_aa: CACVRGTGSYTF

v_call: TRBV6-5
j_call: TRBJ1-3
clone_size: .
d_call: .
cdr3_length: 15
cdr3_nt: TGTGCCAGCAGTTACTATTCCGGACCTGGAAACGCCATATATTTT
cdr3_aa: CASSYYSGPGNAIYF

v_call: TRBV19
j_call: TRBJ1-6
clone_size: .
d_call: TRBD1
cdr3_length: 19
cdr3_nt: TGTGCCAGTAGTCGGACGCTAGCCGGGACAGGGTCCTATAATTCACCCCTCCACTTT
cdr3_aa: CASSRTLAGTGSYNSPLHF

v_call: TRBV7-9
j_call: TRBJ1-1
clone_size: many
d_call: TRBD1
cdr3_length: 13
cdr3_nt: TGTGCCAGCAGCCAAACAGGGGACACTGAAGCTTTCTTT
cdr3_aa: CASSQTGDTEAFF

v_call: TRBV10-3
j_call: TRBJ1-4
clone_size: .
d_call: .
cdr3_length: 14
cdr3_nt: TGTGCCAGTCAAAACCCCCAGGGTGGTGAAAAACTGTTTTTT
cdr3_aa: CASQNPQGGEKLFF

v_call: TRBV12-3/TRBV12-4
j_call: TRBJ1-2
clone_size: many
d_call: .
cdr3_length: 15
cdr3_nt: TGTGCCAGCAGTTCCCCTAGCCCTCGAGACGGCGGCTACACCTTC
cdr3_aa: CASSSPSPRDGGYTF

v_call: TRBV29-1
j_call: TRBJ1-4
clone_size: .
d_call: .
cdr3_length: 12
cdr3_nt: TGCAGCGTTGGAAGGGGGGGTCAAAAACTGTTTTTT
cdr3_aa: CSVGRGGQKLFF

v_call: TRBV2
j_call: TRBJ1-6
clone_size: few
d_call: TRBD1
cdr3_length: 15
cdr3_nt: TGTGCCAGCAGTATCGGGACAGCTTATAATTCACCCCTCCACTTT
cdr3_aa: CASSIGTAYNSPLHF

v_call: TRBV6-5
j_call: TRBJ1-6
clone_size: few
d_call: .
cdr3_length: 15
cdr3_nt: TGTGCCAGCAGTTACTCGAGTGGGGTAAATTCACCCCTCCACTTT
cdr3_aa: CASSYSSGVNSPLHF

v_call: TRBV28
j_call: TRBJ2-7
clone_size: .
d_call: .
cdr3_length: 12
cdr3_nt: TGTGCCCTCAGCTCAGCGGGTGGCGAGCAGTACTTC
cdr3_aa: CALSSAGGEQYF

v_call: TRBV24-1
j_call: TRBJ2-7
clone_size: few
d_call: .
cdr3_length: 13
cdr3_nt: TGTGCCACCAGTGATCCAGACAGGAGGGAGCAGTACTTC
cdr3_aa: CATSDPDRREQYF

v_call: TRBV25-1
j_call: TRBJ1-2
clone_size: .
d_call: .
cdr3_length: 13
cdr3_nt: TGTGCCAGCCAAACCAAGGGCGGGTATGGCTACACCTTC
cdr3_aa: CASQTKGGYGYTF

v_call: TRBV7-9
j_call: TRBJ1-1
clone_size: many
d_call: .
cdr3_length: 15
cdr3_nt: TGTGCCAGCAGTTTGGGTGTGGCAGGAGACACTGAAGCTTTCTTT
cdr3_aa: CASSLGVAGDTEAFF

v_call: TRBV5-1
j_call: TRBJ2-7
clone_size: .
d_call: .
cdr3_length: 15
cdr3_nt: TGCGCCAGCAGCTCAGGAACAGGGTTGGGCTACGAGCAGTACTTC
cdr3_aa: CASSSGTGLGYEQYF

v_call: TRBV5-4
j_call: TRBJ2-5
clone_size: .
d_call: TRBD2
cdr3_length: 16
cdr3_nt: TGTGCCAGCAGCTCGGCTGGACTAGCGGGGAAAGAGACCCAGTACTTC
cdr3_aa: CASSSAGLAGKETQYF

v_call: TRBV10-3
j_call: TRBJ1-5
clone_size: .
d_call: .
cdr3_length: 12
cdr3_nt: TGTGCCATCAGAAAAACAGGGATAGGCCAACATTTT
cdr3_aa: CAIRKTGIGQHF

v_call: TRBV13
j_call: TRBJ1-4
clone_size: few
d_call: .
cdr3_length: 16
cdr3_nt: TGTGCCAGCAGCCTTAATCCTGGGGGGGGCAATGAAAAACTGTTTTTT
cdr3_aa: CASSLNPGGGNEKLFF

v_call: TRBV7-6
j_call: TRBJ1-3
clone_size: many
d_call: .
cdr3_length: 13
cdr3_nt: TGTGCCAGCAGCTTAGCGCCCAGAAACACCATATATTTT
cdr3_aa: CASSLAPRNTIYF

v_call: TRBV25-1
j_call: TRBJ2-3
clone_size: few
d_call: .
cdr3_length: 16
cdr3_nt: TGTGCCAGCAGTGCCCCGGGACTCGCCGCCACAGATACGCAGTATTTT
cdr3_aa: CASSAPGLAATDTQYF

v_call: TRBV3-1
j_call: TRBJ1-2
clone_size: .
d_call: .
cdr3_length: 14
cdr3_nt: TGTGCCAGCAGCCAAGGGGGGAGGGCGAATGGCTACACCTTC
cdr3_aa: CASSQGGRANGYTF

v_call: TRBV10-3
j_call: TRBJ1-5
clone_size: .
d_call: .
cdr3_length: 15
cdr3_nt: TGTGCCATCAGTGAGTCGGGGGCCAAAGGGGAACCCCAGCATTTT
cdr3_aa: CAISESGAKGEPQHF

v_call: TRBV12-3/TRBV12-4
j_call: TRBJ2-7
clone_size: .
d_call: .
cdr3_length: 14
cdr3_nt: TGTGCCAGCAGTTTTTCGGGGACCGCCTACGAGCAGTACTTC
cdr3_aa: CASSFSGTAYEQYF

v_call: TRBV2
j_call: TRBJ1-6
clone_size: few
d_call: .
cdr3_length: 14
cdr3_nt: TGTGCCAGCAGCCCTGGGGGTAGGACCTCACCCCTCCACTTT
cdr3_aa: CASSPGGRTSPLHF

v_call: TRBV9
j_call: TRBJ1-3
clone_size: few
d_call: .
cdr3_length: 14
cdr3_nt: TGTGCCAGCAGCGTTCAAGGAACTGGAAACACCATATATTTT
cdr3_aa: CASSVQGTGNTIYF

v_call: TRBV7-2
j_call: TRBJ2-2
clone_size: .
d_call: .
cdr3_length: 16
cdr3_nt: TGTGCCAGCCCAAAGGTGGCAGGGGCGAACACCGGGGAGCTGTTTTTT
cdr3_aa: CASPKVAGANTGELFF

v_call: TRBV29-1
j_call: TRBJ2-5
clone_size: .
d_call: .
cdr3_length: 13
cdr3_nt: TGCAGCGTTGGTGGACGGGGTCAAGAGACCCAGTACTTC
cdr3_aa: CSVGGRGQETQYF

v_call: TRBV7-2
j_call: TRBJ2-3
clone_size: .
d_call: .
cdr3_length: 16
cdr3_nt: TGTGCCAGCAGCTCCTATGAACGGGCGGTCACAGATACGCAGTATTTT
cdr3_aa: CASSSYERAVTDTQYF

v_call: TRBV7-2
j_call: TRBJ2-7
clone_size: many
d_call: .
cdr3_length: 13
cdr3_nt: TGTGCCAGCTCTCGCGGGCGAGAGTACGAGCAGTACTTC
cdr3_aa: CASSRGREYEQYF

v_call: TRBV12-3/TRBV12-4
j_call: TRBJ1-4
clone_size: .
d_call: TRBD1
cdr3_length: 17
cdr3_nt: TGTGCCAGCAGTTCCACCCGGGACAGGGTAACTAATGAAAAACTGTTTTTT
cdr3_aa: CASSSTRDRVTNEKLFF

v_call: TRBV2
j_call: TRBJ1-1
clone_size: .
d_call: .
cdr3_length: 17
cdr3_nt: TGTGCCAGTTCGGACACTGTCCTGGGACCCATGAACACTGAAGCTTTCTTT
cdr3_aa: CASSDTVLGPMNTEAFF

v_call: TRBV9
j_call: TRBJ2-7
clone_size: few
d_call: .
cdr3_length: 17
cdr3_nt: TGTGCCAGCAGTTACCTAGCCTCGACGGGGTGGATCCACGAGCAGTACTTC
cdr3_aa: CASSYLASTGWIHEQYF

v_call: TRBV12-3/TRBV12-4
j_call: TRBJ1-5
clone_size: many
d_call: .
cdr3_length: 12
cdr3_nt: TGTGCCAGCAGTCGCCCGGGGACCTCCCAGCATTTT
cdr3_aa: CASSRPGTSQHF

v_call: TRBV6-5
j_call: TRBJ1-2
clone_size: many
d_call: .
cdr3_length: 13
cdr3_nt: TGTGCCAGCACCCAACAGGGATTCTATGGCTACACCTTC
cdr3_aa: CASTQQGFYGYTF

v_call: TRBV6-5
j_call: TRBJ1-1
clone_size: .
d_call: .
cdr3_length: 14
cdr3_nt: TGTGCCAGCAGTTATGAGTCGGGGAACCCTGAAGCTTTCTTT
cdr3_aa: CASSYESGNPEAFF

v_call: TRBV12-3/TRBV12-4
j_call: TRBJ2-7
clone_size: many
d_call: TRBD1
cdr3_length: 14
cdr3_nt: TGTGCCAGCAGCGCACGGACAGGGACCTACGAGCAGTACTTC
cdr3_aa: CASSARTGTYEQYF

v_call: TRBV10-3
j_call: TRBJ1-5
clone_size: many
d_call: .
cdr3_length: 13
cdr3_nt: TGTGCCATCAGTGTCGGGGAAGAACAGCCCCAGCATTTT
cdr3_aa: CAISVGEEQPQHF

v_call: TRBV7-2
j_call: TRBJ2-7
clone_size: .
d_call: TRBD1
cdr3_length: 15
cdr3_nt: TGTGCCAGCAGCTCCTCGGGACAGGGGGCAGAAGAGCAGTACTTC
cdr3_aa: CASSSSGQGAEEQYF

v_call: TRBV12-3/TRBV12-4
j_call: TRBJ1-1
clone_size: many
d_call: .
cdr3_length: 13
cdr3_nt: TGTGCCAGCAGGACAGAAGAGAACACTGAAGCTTTCTTT
cdr3_aa: CASRTEENTEAFF

v_call: TRBV28
j_call: TRBJ1-5
clone_size: few
d_call: .
cdr3_length: 15
cdr3_nt: TGTGCCAGCAGTTTTCGTGTATTAGGCAATCAGCCCCAGCATTTT
cdr3_aa: CASSFRVLGNQPQHF

v_call: TRBV24-1
j_call: TRBJ2-5
clone_size: .
d_call: TRBD2
cdr3_length: 15
cdr3_nt: TGTGCCACCAGCGTTTCCAGCGGGGTAGGAGAGACCCAGTACTTC
cdr3_aa: CATSVSSGVGETQYF

v_call: TRBV5-5
j_call: TRBJ1-1
clone_size: .
d_call: .
cdr3_length: 16
cdr3_nt: TGTGCCAGCAGCTTGGAGCAAACAAGGTGGGGCACTGAAGCTTTCTTT
cdr3_aa: CASSLEQTRWGTEAFF

v_call: TRBV15
j_call: TRBJ1-2
clone_size: many
d_call: TRBD1
cdr3_length: 14
cdr3_nt: TGTGCCACCAGCAGAGAAGGACAGGGCTATGGCTACACCTTC
cdr3_aa: CATSREGQGYGYTF

v_call: TRBV9
j_call: TRBJ2-5
clone_size: .
d_call: TRBD2
cdr3_length: 15
cdr3_nt: TGTGCCAGCGGTACCGACGGGAGGGTCGAAGAGACCCAGTACTTC
cdr3_aa: CASGTDGRVEETQYF